This T cell receptor beta chain was obtained from a study of shared clonotypes between healthy human individuals. Samples underwent the assay at deep level. The method was immunoSEQ multiplex PCR; TCRdb's version includes in-frame clones alone and lacks a portion of them. The sample shows about 600,000 clones, roughly 98% of them seen only once. Naive CD8 cells comprised CD45RO-negative, CCR7-positively selected cells, excluding terminally differentiated effector memory CD45RA+ cells. Every contributor of samples was a Caucasian grown-up residing in Nashville, Tennessee. Source material: naive CD8+ T cells sorted from blood. This TCR derives from a man between 25 and 39 years old in good health.

CDR3 in DNA: TGTGCCAGCAGTCCAATTGGCAGAACCACTTCCTACGAGCAGTACTTC. Translation gives CASSPIGRTTSYEQYF. This sequence joins TRBV28 and TRBJ2-7, with D unclear. Germline V gene data show CDR1 as MDHEN and CDR2 as SYDVKM. This CDR3 comprises 16 residues. Trimming took 5 bases from V and 1 from J, leaving 18 bases between them.